Listed below are T cell receptor beta chains from one sample, sequenced in a study of T-cell memory formation after mild COVID-19. TCRdb analysed the 5' RACE reads with MiXCR anew, one entry per CDR3 protein. This sample has 380,000 or so distinct CDR3 sequences, with approximately 14% found just once. The source material was PBMCs or a T cell subset sorted from them (not recorded which). All receptors come from a man younger than 35 who had mild COVID-19 (a few samples of this study predate the infection). Cell type and time point are not known. Both conserved end residues are part of each CDR3. The order of the fields is V gene, D gene, clone size, J gene, CDR3 DNA, CDR3 protein. A D gene is named only where the DNA matches it firmly. Only some rows state a clone size, as once, few, many or a class for expanded clones.

TRBV4-1,TRBD2,few,TRBJ2-3,TGCGCCAGCAGCCACCTGGGACTAGCGAGCACAGATACGCAGTATTTT,CASSHLGLASTDTQYF
TRBV4-3,TRBD1,many,TRBJ1-4,TGCGCCAGCAGCCAAACTGACAGGGGAGGCGAAAAACTGTTTTTT,CASSQTDRGGEKLFF
TRBV3-1,.,.,TRBJ1-2,TGTGCCAGCCCTTATACAGCCTATGGCTACACCTTC,CASPYTAYGYTF
TRBV25-1,.,.,TRBJ1-2,TGTGCCAGCAGTGGTTGGGGAGGGGGCTACACCTTC,CASSGWGGGYTF
TRBV4-3,TRBD2,.,TRBJ2-7,TGCGCCAGCAGCCAAGGTAGCGGGGGGGCTAGGGAGCAGTACTTC,CASSQGSGGAREQYF
TRBV29-1,.,few,TRBJ2-2,TGCAGCGTTTTTCAGCAAACGAACACCGGGGAGCTGTTTTTT,CSVFQQTNTGELFF
TRBV6-4,.,.,TRBJ2-1,TGTGCCAGCAGTGCAGGGCAGGTCTACGATGAGCAGTTCTTC,CASSAGQVYDEQFF
TRBV20-1,.,few,TRBJ1-4,TGCAGTGCTGGGGACTCTCGAGGTGAAAAACTGTTTTTT,CSAGDSRGEKLFF
TRBV3-1,.,few,TRBJ2-2,TGTGCCAGCAGCCCGAGGGGGATTCCCGGGGAGCTGTTTTTT,CASSPRGIPGELFF
TRBV12-3/TRBV12-4,.,few,TRBJ1-5,TGTGCCAGCAGTTGGAACAGGGATCAGCCCCAGCATTTT,CASSWNRDQPQHF
TRBV11-2,.,many,TRBJ1-1,TGTGCCAGCAGCTTAGGGTCATACACTGAAGCTTTCTTT,CASSLGSYTEAFF
TRBV12-3/TRBV12-4,.,few,TRBJ2-1,TGTGCCAGCAGTTTGGGGGGGGGCACCCACAATGAGCAGTTCTTC,CASSLGGGTHNEQFF
TRBV5-1,TRBD2,many,TRBJ2-4,TGCGCCAGCAGCACTACGGGGGAGGGGCTGAACATTCAGTACTTC,CASSTTGEGLNIQYF
TRBV10-3,TRBD1,.,TRBJ2-7,TGTGCCATCAGTGAGCTGGAGGGACAGGCCTACTTC,CAISELEGQAYF
TRBV20-1,TRBD2,few,TRBJ2-1,TGCAGTGCTAGATCTCTTAGCGGGGGCTCCTACAATGAGCAGTTCTTC,CSARSLSGGSYNEQFF
TRBV4-1,TRBD2,few,TRBJ2-7,TGCGCCAGCAGCTTAAGACTAGCGGGGACCTACGAGCAGTACTTC,CASSLRLAGTYEQYF
TRBV4-2,TRBD2,.,TRBJ2-2,TGTGCCAGCAGCCTCGGGACTAGCGACACCGGGGAGCTGTTTTTT,CASSLGTSDTGELFF
TRBV7-9,TRBD2,many,TRBJ2-3,TGTGCCAGCAGCTGGGAGGGAAGCACAGATACGCAGTATTTT,CASSWEGSTDTQYF
TRBV5-1,.,few,TRBJ1-1,TGCGCCAGCAGCTCGTGGATTTCAGGGAACACTGAAGCTTTCTTT,CASSSWISGNTEAFF
TRBV5-1,.,few,TRBJ2-6,TGCGCCACCGCCTGGGGGGTCTCTGGGGCCAACGTCCTGACTTTC,CATAWGVSGANVLTF
TRBV5-1,.,few,TRBJ2-3,TGCGCCAGCAGCTTTCCCAGGGGACGCACAGATACGCAGTATTTT,CASSFPRGRTDTQYF
TRBV7-8,.,few,TRBJ2-2,TGTGCCAGCGGGGACCAACTATACACCGGGGAGCTGTTTTTT,CASGDQLYTGELFF
TRBV5-1,TRBD1,few,TRBJ1-5,TGCGCCAGCAGCAGGGACAGTCATAGCAATCAGCCCCAGCATTTT,CASSRDSHSNQPQHF
TRBV24-1,.,many,TRBJ2-2,TGTGCCACCAGTGATCCGGGACAGAACACCGGGGAGCTGTTTTTT,CATSDPGQNTGELFF
TRBV5-1,.,.,TRBJ2-5,TGCGCCAGCAGCTTGGATTTCGGTTACCAAGAGACCCAGTACTTC,CASSLDFGYQETQYF
TRBV5-1,TRBD1,.,TRBJ1-2,TGCTCCAGCAGCCTACAGGGGGTCAATGGCTACACCTTC,CSSSLQGVNGYTF
TRBV7-9,TRBD1,few,TRBJ2-2,TGTGCCAGCACCTCAACAGGGGCCGGGGAGCTGTTTTTT,CASTSTGAGELFF
TRBV2,.,.,TRBJ2-2,TGTGCCAGCAGTGTTGGGGCCGGCGGGGAGCTGTTTTTT,CASSVGAGGELFF
TRBV12-3/TRBV12-4,TRBD1,.,TRBJ2-7,TGTGCCAGCAGTTCGCCGGGACAGGGGGTCTACGAGCAGTACTTC,CASSSPGQGVYEQYF
TRBV11-2,TRBD2,.,TRBJ2-3,TGTGCCAGCAGATCGGGACTAGCGGGGGGGATAACAGATACGCAGTATTTT,CASRSGLAGGITDTQYF
TRBV29-1,.,many,TRBJ1-1,TGCAGCGTTGAAGATCTCCCTGAAGCTTTCTTT,CSVEDLPEAFF
TRBV4-3,TRBD2,.,TRBJ2-5,TGCGCCAGCAGCCAAGATCTGGGTGGGCTAGCGGGGACCCAGTACTTC,CASSQDLGGLAGTQYF
TRBV10-1,.,.,TRBJ2-2,TGCGCCAGCAGTGTGACTATTACCGGGGAGCTGTTTTTT,CASSVTITGELFF
TRBV6-6,.,many,TRBJ1-4,TGTGCCAGCAGTTACTCGGAGGGTGCGGAAAAACTGTTTTTT,CASSYSEGAEKLFF
TRBV18,.,few,TRBJ1-1,TGTGCCAGCTCACCAGGTGCAGTGGCAGCCATGAACACTGAAGCTTTCTTT,CASSPGAVAAMNTEAFF
TRBV2,TRBD1,.,TRBJ1-5,TGTGCCAGCAGTTTACAGGGGGTTGGGGATCAGCCCCAGCATTTT,CASSLQGVGDQPQHF
TRBV3-1,TRBD2,few,TRBJ2-7,TGTGCCAGCAGCCCCCCGGGAGGCCGCCGGGGGCAGTACTTC,CASSPPGGRRGQYF
TRBV6-2/TRBV6-3,TRBD1,.,TRBJ1-1,TGTGCCAGCAGGAGATGGGACAGGGGGCCCACTGAAGCTTTCTTT,CASRRWDRGPTEAFF
TRBV7-2,.,.,TRBJ1-1,TGTGCCAGCAGCTTAGCGGGTTTGTCTTTCTTT,CASSLAGLSFF
TRBV20-1,TRBD2,.,TRBJ2-5,TGCAGTGCTCCAGGACTAGCGGGATACAGAGGAGAGACCCAGTACTTC,CSAPGLAGYRGETQYF
TRBV20-1,.,many,TRBJ2-1,TGCAGTGCTAGTGGTCGGGGGCCCTACAATGAGCAGTTCTTC,CSASGRGPYNEQFF
TRBV7-2,.,few,TRBJ2-4,TGTGCCAGCAGCTTAGGGGCTGTAGCCAAAAACATTCAGTACTTC,CASSLGAVAKNIQYF
TRBV5-1,TRBD1,.,TRBJ1-1,TGCGCCAGCAGCTTGAGGACAGGTGGGGCAACTGAAGCTTTCTTT,CASSLRTGGATEAFF